This TCR beta chain was identified during a study of blood T cell repertoires in COVID-19. The wider study: There were acute and convalescent COVID-19 samples, and they came from the United States, Italy and Spain. Sources were T cells, B-cell-depleted T cells, or PBMCs; the material itself was cDNA or gDNA.

Authors' analysis steps: Researchers report that nucleated cell counts were estimated from reference gene primer amplification. The data were produced by immunoSEQ multiplex PCR, yet TCRdb's version contains in-frame clones alone and is incomplete. That table is the source of V, J and clone size, and D and trimming were worked out from the DNA. This table holds about 200,000 clones, about 93% found once. The V gene end was trimmed by 2 bases and the J gene end by 8 bases; junction bases not matched to a gene: 5. Germline V CDR1 and CDR2: SNHLY, FYNNEI. The CDR3 runs 15 residues. One Seattle source followed patients from active infection through their disease course.

The sequence was collected from a man aged 25-40 years with COVID-19, enrolled during active disease. Sequenced sample: peripheral blood. The V call is TRBV2, the J call TRBJ2-2; 10 bases fit TRBD2. The CDR3 DNA follows: TGTGCCAGCAGTGAACTAGCGGGGGCTGGGGGGGAGCTGTTTTTT. Protein sequence: CASSELAGAGGELFF.